Listed below are T cell receptor beta chains from one sample, sequenced in a study of blood T cell repertoires in COVID-19. Sequencing was performed with immunoSEQ multiplex PCR; in TCRdb, only in-frame clones are kept and a portion is missing. The table records about 160,000 clones, around 90% of them present only once. Sequenced material: peripheral blood. The receptors derive from a woman in her sixties or seventies who had recovered from COVID-19. Both conserved end residues are trimmed from each CDR3. Size values are once, few and many counts, or a class for expanded clones, and some rows have none.

length: 12
size: .
J: TRBJ1-5
V: TRBV27
CDR3: ASRSFQGNQPQH

length: 13
size: .
J: TRBJ2-3
V: TRBV2
CDR3: ASSEAARRSDTQY

length: 12
size: .
J: TRBJ2-6
V: TRBV5-6
CDR3: ASSSGQGANVLT

length: 14
size: .
J: TRBJ1-1
V: TRBV4-2
CDR3: ASSPRTGDEYTEAF

length: 14
size: .
J: TRBJ2-3
V: TRBV6-1
CDR3: ASSERSGGASDTQY

length: 13
size: .
J: TRBJ1-1
V: TRBV7-8
CDR3: ASSMEARLNTEAF

length: 8
size: .
J: TRBJ2-3
V: TRBV7-9
CDR3: ASSSDRLI

length: 13
size: .
J: TRBJ2-3
V: TRBV2
CDR3: ASSRLAGGTDTQY

length: 10
size: .
J: TRBJ2-1
V: TRBV4-1
CDR3: ASSHQYNEQF

length: 12
size: .
J: TRBJ2-2
V: TRBV5-1
CDR3: ASNRGPNTGELF

length: 10
size: .
J: TRBJ1-3
V: TRBV10-3
CDR3: AISQEWLPIY

length: 12
size: once
J: TRBJ2-1
V: TRBV5-4
CDR3: ASSLEAGGYEQF

length: 15
size: .
J: TRBJ2-6
V: TRBV4-2
CDR3: ASSLEFRVSGANVLT

length: 13
size: few
J: TRBJ2-7
V: TRBV24-1
CDR3: ATSEHGTANYEQY

length: 12
size: .
J: TRBJ1-2
V: TRBV5-1
CDR3: ASSADRVSYGYT

length: 13
size: .
J: TRBJ1-5
V: TRBV6-5
CDR3: ASRPQGAGNQPQH

length: 13
size: .
J: TRBJ2-1
V: TRBV2
CDR3: ASTSLAGGPYEQF

length: 13
size: .
J: TRBJ2-5
V: TRBV7-3
CDR3: ASSLSGGYGETQY

length: 10
size: .
J: TRBJ1-2
V: TRBV28
CDR3: ASRGGRDGYT

length: 12
size: .
J: TRBJ1-1
V: TRBV5-1
CDR3: ASSSDTGIIGAF

length: 10
size: .
J: TRBJ1-1
V: TRBV12-3/TRBV12-4
CDR3: ASSLVGGEAF

length: 10
size: .
J: TRBJ2-1
V: TRBV28
CDR3: ASSLSRAEQF

length: 14
size: .
J: TRBJ1-1
V: TRBV9
CDR3: ASSPRGTGADTEAF

length: 11
size: .
J: TRBJ1-4
V: TRBV5-5
CDR3: ASSMDLSGKLF